A selection of T cell receptor beta chains follows, all from one sample in a study of human T cells and chemical hapten exposure. TCRdb independently ran MiXCR on the RACE reads; one entry per CDR3 protein. The data contain approximately 97,000 distinct CDR3 sequences, roughly 11% of them singletons. Here the sequenced sample was whole blood, taken in connection with sensitization to the hapten diphenylcyclopropenone (DPC). These TCRs come from a woman in her thirties or forties with alopecia areata. Some clones in this sample may be carry-over from other donors' samples. CDR3s include the opening cysteine and the closing phenylalanine or tryptophan. The D gene is left open where the match is weak. Clone size is stated in some rows and not others, as once, few, many or a class when expanded.

J gene,V gene,clone size,D gene,CDR3 DNA,CDR3 protein
TRBJ1-2,TRBV20-1,many,TRBD1,TGCAGTGCTAGAGATCTTGAGACAGGGGATCATGGCTACACCTTC,CSARDLETGDHGYTF
TRBJ2-2,TRBV7-2,many,NA,TGTGCCAGCAGCTTAGGGTTGTCCGGGGAGCTGTTTTTT,CASSLGLSGELFF
TRBJ2-7,TRBV4-2,NA,TRBD1,TGTGCCAGCAGCCAAGATTCCGGGACAGGGGATGGGTACGAGCAGTACTTC,CASSQDSGTGDGYEQYF
TRBJ2-4,TRBV6-6,NA,NA,TGTGCCAGCAGTTACCCAGGGGCCAAAAACATTCAGTACTTC,CASSYPGAKNIQYF
TRBJ1-2,TRBV11-2,NA,NA,TGTGCCAGCAGTCGTAGTGGGGGGCGCGGTAATGGCTACACCTTC,CASSRSGGRGNGYTF
TRBJ1-1,TRBV11-2,NA,NA,TGTGCCAGCAGCTTAGATAGGCAGGGAGGAACTGAAGCTTTCTTT,CASSLDRQGGTEAFF
TRBJ1-1,TRBV5-1,NA,TRBD1,TGCGCCAGCAGCTTGGACGGGACAGCTCTAAAAGCTTTCTTT,CASSLDGTALKAFF
TRBJ2-6,TRBV28,many,NA,TGTGCCAGCAGTTTAGGAGGTGGGGCCAACGTCCTGACTTTC,CASSLGGGANVLTF
TRBJ2-7,TRBV19,NA,TRBD2,TGTGCCAGTAGTATCGCCGGGAGGGAGCAGTACTTC,CASSIAGREQYF
TRBJ1-1,TRBV20-1,few,TRBD1,TGCAGTGCCCCGTCCACAACAGGGGTGAGTGAAGCTTTCTTT,CSAPSTTGVSEAFF
TRBJ2-3,TRBV20-1,many,NA,TGCAGTGCTAGACCGACCGACAGAAGCACAGATACGCAGTATTTT,CSARPTDRSTDTQYF
TRBJ2-1,TRBV29-1,many,TRBD2,TGCAGCGTTGTAGGGACTAGCGGGGGCCGTAACCACAATGAGCAGTTCTTC,CSVVGTSGGRNHNEQFF
TRBJ1-4,TRBV7-6,NA,NA,TGTGCCAGCAGCTTAGCGGACACCGGGGAACTGTTTTTT,CASSLADTGELFF
TRBJ2-3,TRBV5-4,many,NA,TGTGCCAGCAGCCGCTCCCAGGGGCCAGATACGCAGTATTTT,CASSRSQGPDTQYF
TRBJ1-6,TRBV7-2,NA,NA,TGTGCCAGCAGCCCTATACAGGGAACCTCACCCCTCCACTTT,CASSPIQGTSPLHF
TRBJ2-1,TRBV9,many,NA,TGTGCCAGCAGCGTAGCTATTCCTCCGGATGAGCAGTTCTTC,CASSVAIPPDEQFF
TRBJ1-1,TRBV29-1,many,NA,TGCAGCGTTGAAGAAGAGCGCCCTGAAGCTTTCTTT,CSVEEERPEAFF
TRBJ1-1,TRBV29-1,few,NA,TGCAGCGGTTGGTTCGGGAACACTGAAGCTTTCTTT,CSGWFGNTEAFF
TRBJ1-1,TRBV5-1,NA,NA,TGCGCCAGCAGCTCCCAGGGGAAGGGGGAGGACGCTGAAGCTTTCTTT,CASSSQGKGEDAEAFF
TRBJ1-1,TRBV28,NA,NA,TGTGCCAGCAGTTTCCGGAGAGTAGCTTTCTTT,CASSFRRVAFF
TRBJ2-1,TRBV20-1,many,TRBD2,TGCAGTGCTCCGACTAGCGGGGGGGGCAATGAGCAGTTCTTC,CSAPTSGGGNEQFF
TRBJ2-7,TRBV7-9,NA,NA,TGTGCCAGCAGCCCTGAGGATAGGGAGCAGTACTTC,CASSPEDREQYF
TRBJ1-1,TRBV20-1,many,NA,TGCAGTGCTAGAGATCGCGAGGAAACAAGCCTTGAAGCTTTCTTT,CSARDREETSLEAFF
TRBJ1-1,TRBV20-1,many,NA,TGCAGTGCTAGAGAGGACGGGAACACTGAAGCTTTCTTT,CSAREDGNTEAFF
TRBJ2-3,TRBV7-9,NA,TRBD2,TGTGCCAGCAGCTTTGAAGCGGGGGGCACAGATACGCAGTATTTT,CASSFEAGGTDTQYF
TRBJ2-3,TRBV20-1,many,TRBD1,TGCAGTGCTAGGTCCCGGCAGGGGGCTAGCACAGATACGCAGTATTTT,CSARSRQGASTDTQYF
TRBJ2-6,TRBV7-9,NA,NA,TGTGCCAGCAGCTTTTGGCTCTCTGGGGCCAACGTCCTGACTTTC,CASSFWLSGANVLTF
TRBJ1-2,TRBV25-1,NA,TRBD1,TGTGCCAGCAGTGGGCAGACAGGGCGCGGCTACACCTTC,CASSGQTGRGYTF
TRBJ1-1,TRBV12-3/TRBV12-4,few,NA,TGTGCCAGCAGCCCACCCTGGACCACGATGAACACTGAAGCTTTCTTT,CASSPPWTTMNTEAFF